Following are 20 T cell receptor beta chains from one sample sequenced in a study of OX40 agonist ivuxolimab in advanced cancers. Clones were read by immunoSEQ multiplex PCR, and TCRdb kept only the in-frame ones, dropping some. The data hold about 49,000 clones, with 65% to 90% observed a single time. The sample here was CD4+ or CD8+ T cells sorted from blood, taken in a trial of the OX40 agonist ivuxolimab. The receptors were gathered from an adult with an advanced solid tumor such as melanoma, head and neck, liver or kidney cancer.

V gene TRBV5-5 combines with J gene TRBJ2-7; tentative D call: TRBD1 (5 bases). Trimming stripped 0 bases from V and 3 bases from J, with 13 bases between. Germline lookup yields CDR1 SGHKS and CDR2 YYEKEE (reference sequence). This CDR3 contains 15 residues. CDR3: CASSLEVQGLYEQYV. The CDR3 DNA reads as TGTGCCAGCAGCTTGGAGGTTCAGGGCCTCTACGAGCAGTACGTC.

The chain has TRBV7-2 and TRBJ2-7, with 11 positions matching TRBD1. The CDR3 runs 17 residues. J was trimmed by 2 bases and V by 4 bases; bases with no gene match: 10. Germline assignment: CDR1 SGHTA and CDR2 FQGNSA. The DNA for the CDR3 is TGTGCCAGCAGCTCACCCCGGACAGGGGGCTCTACCTACGAGCAGTACTTC. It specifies CASSSPRTGGSTYEQYF. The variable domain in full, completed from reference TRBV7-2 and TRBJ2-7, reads GAGVSQSPSNKVTEKGKDVELRCDPISGHTALYWYRQSLGQGLEFLIYFQGNSAPDKSGLPSDRFSAERTGGSVSTLTIQRTQQEDSAVYLCASSSPRTGGSTYEQYFGPGTRLTVT.

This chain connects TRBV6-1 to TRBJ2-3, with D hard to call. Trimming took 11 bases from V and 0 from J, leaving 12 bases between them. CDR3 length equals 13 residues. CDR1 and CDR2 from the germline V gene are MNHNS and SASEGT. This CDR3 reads CASNPLSTDTQYF. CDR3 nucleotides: TGTGCCTCCAACCCTCTGAGCACAGATACGCAGTATTTT.

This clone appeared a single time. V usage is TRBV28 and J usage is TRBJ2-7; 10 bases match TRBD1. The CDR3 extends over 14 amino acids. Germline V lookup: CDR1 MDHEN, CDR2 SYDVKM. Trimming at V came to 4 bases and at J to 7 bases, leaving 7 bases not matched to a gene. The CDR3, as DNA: TGTGCCAGCAGTTCTTGGACAGGGGGGATGGAGCAGTACGTC. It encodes CASSSWTGGMEQYV.

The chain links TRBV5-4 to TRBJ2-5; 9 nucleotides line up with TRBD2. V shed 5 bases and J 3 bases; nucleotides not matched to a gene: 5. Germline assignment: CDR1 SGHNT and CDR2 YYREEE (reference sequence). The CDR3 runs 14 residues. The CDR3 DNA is TGTGCCAGCAGACCCCGACTAGCGGAAGAGACCCAGTACTTC. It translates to CASRPRLAEETQYF.

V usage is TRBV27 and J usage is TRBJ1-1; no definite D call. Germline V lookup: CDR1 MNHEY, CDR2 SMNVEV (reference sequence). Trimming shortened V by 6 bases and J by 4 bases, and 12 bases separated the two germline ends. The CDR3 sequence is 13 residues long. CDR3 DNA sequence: TGTGCCAGCAGCCAGACTGGCATCACTGAAGCTTTCTTT. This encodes CASSQTGITEAFF.

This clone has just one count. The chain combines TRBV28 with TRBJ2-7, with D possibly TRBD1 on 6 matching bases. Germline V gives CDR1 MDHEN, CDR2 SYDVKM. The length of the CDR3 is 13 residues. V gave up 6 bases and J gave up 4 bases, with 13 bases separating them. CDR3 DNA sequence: TGTGCCAGCAGCTCTCGACAGGTGTACGAGCAGTACGTC. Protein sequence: CASSSRQVYEQYV.

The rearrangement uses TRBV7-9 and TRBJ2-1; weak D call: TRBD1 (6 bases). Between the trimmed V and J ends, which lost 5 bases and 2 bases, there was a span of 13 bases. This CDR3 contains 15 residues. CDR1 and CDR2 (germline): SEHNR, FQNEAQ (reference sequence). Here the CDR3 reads CASSKTGSPYNEQFF. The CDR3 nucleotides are TGTGCCAGCAGCAAAACAGGGTCCCCCTACAATGAGCAGTTCTTC.

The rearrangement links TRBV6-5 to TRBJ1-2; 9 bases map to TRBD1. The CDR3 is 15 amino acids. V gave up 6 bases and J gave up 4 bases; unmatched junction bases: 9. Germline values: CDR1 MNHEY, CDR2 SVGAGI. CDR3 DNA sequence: TGTGCCAGCAGGGCCGGGACAGGGTTTCTCTATGGCTACACCTTC. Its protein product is CASRAGTGFLYGYTF.

The CDR3 DNA reads TGTGCCATCAGGGTAGGTGGCGAGCAGTACTTC. Amino acid sequence: CAIRVGGEQYF. This chain joins TRBV10-3 and TRBJ2-7; D remains unclear. V was shortened by 6 bases and J by 6 bases, with 9 bases between the two germline ends. Germline V gene sequence: CDR1 ENHRY, CDR2 SYGVKD. The CDR3 runs to 11 residues.

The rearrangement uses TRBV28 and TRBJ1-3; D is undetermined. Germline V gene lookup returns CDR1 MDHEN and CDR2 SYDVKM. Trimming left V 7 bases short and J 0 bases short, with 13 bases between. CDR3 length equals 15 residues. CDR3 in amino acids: CASTRTGSSGNTIYF. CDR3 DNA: TGTGCCAGCACTCGGACGGGGAGCTCTGGAAACACCATATATTTT.

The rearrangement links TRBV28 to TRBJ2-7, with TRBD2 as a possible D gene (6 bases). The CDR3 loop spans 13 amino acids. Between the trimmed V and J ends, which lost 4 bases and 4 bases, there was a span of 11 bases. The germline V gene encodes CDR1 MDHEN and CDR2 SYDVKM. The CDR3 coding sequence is TGTGCCAGCAGTTCGCCGGAGGGTTACGAGCAGTACTTC. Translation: CASSSPEGYEQYF.

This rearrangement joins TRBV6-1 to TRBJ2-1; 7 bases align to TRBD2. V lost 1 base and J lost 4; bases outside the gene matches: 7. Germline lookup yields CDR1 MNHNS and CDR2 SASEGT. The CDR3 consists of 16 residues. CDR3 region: CASSEVRPGGYNEQFF. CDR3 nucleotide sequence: TGTGCCAGCAGTGAAGTACGGCCGGGGGGTTACAATGAGCAGTTCTTC.

As DNA, the CDR3 is TGTGCCAGTAGTATAGTATCGAGTGGCGAGCAGTACTTC. It is translated as CASSIVSSGEQYF. The chain couples TRBV19 to TRBJ2-7; D is undetermined. V lost 1 base and J lost 6, with 10 bases in between. CDR3 length: 13 residues. From germline, CDR1 is LNHDA and CDR2 SQIVND (reference sequence).

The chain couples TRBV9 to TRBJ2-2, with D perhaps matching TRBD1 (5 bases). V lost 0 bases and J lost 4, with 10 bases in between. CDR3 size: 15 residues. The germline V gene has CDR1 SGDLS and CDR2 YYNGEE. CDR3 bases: TGTGCCAGCAGCGTAGGGGCAGGGTTCACCGGGGAGCTGTTTTTT. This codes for CASSVGAGFTGELFF.

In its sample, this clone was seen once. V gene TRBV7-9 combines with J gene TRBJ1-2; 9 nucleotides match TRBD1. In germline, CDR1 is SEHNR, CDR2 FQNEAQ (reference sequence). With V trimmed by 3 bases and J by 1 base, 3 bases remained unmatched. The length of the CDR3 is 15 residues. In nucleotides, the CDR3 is TGTGCCAGCAGCTTTCGGACAGGGGATAACTATGGCTACACCTTC. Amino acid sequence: CASSFRTGDNYGYTF. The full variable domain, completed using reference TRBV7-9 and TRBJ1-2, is DTGVSQNPRHKITKRGQNVTFRCDPISEHNRLYWYRQTLGQGPEFLTYFQNEAQLEKSRLLSDRFSAERPKGSFSTLEIQRTEQGDSAMYLCASSFRTGDNYGYTFGSGTRLTVV.

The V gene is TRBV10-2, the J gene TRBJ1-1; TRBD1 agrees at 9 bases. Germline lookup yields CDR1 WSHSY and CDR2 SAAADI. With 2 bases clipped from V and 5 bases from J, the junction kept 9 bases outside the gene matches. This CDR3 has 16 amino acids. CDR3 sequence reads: CASSEETGGMWTEAFF. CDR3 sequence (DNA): TGCGCCAGCAGTGAGGAGACAGGGGGAATGTGGACTGAAGCTTTCTTT.

The CDR3 bases are TGCGCCAGCAGCCAAGATCGGGGGGGACTAGCGGCCTACGAGCAGTACTTC. As protein: CASSQDRGGLAAYEQYF. The chain carries TRBV4-3 and TRBJ2-7; TRBD2 matches at 11 bases. The CDR3 is 17 residues long. The V gene end was trimmed by 0 bases and the J gene end by 2 bases; junction bases not matched to a gene: 6. Per germline, CDR1 LGHNA and CDR2 YSLEER.

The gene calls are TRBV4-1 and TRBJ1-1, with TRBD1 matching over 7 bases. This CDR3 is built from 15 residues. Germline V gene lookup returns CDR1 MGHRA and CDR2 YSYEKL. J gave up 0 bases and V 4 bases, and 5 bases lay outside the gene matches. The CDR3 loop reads CASSPGGQMNTEAFF. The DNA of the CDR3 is TGCGCCAGCAGCCCCGGGGGACAGATGAACACTGAAGCTTTCTTT.

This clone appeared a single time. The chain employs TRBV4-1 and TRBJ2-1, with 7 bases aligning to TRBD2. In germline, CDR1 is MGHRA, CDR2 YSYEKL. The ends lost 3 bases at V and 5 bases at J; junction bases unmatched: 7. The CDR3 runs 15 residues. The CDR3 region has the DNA TGCGCCAGCAGCCAGTCAACGGGGGGTAACAATGAGCAGTTCTTC. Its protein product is CASSQSTGGNNEQFF.